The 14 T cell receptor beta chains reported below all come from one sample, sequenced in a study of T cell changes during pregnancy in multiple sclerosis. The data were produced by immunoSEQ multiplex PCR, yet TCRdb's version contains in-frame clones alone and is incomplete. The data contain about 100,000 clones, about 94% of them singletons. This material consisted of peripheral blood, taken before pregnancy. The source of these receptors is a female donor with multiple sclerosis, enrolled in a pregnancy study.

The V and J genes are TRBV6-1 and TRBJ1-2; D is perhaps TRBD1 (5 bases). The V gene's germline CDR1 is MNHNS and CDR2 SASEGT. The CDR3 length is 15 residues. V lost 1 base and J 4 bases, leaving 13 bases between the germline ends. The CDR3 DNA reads TGTGCCAGCAGTGAAGGGGGCTGGACGGCCTATGGCTACACCTTC. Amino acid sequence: CASSEGGWTAYGYTF.

CDR3 amino acids: CASSFGTGYEQYF. The DNA for the CDR3 is TGTGCCAGCAGCTTCGGGACAGGCTACGAGCAGTACTTC. The chain recombines TRBV7-8 with TRBJ2-7, with TRBD1 matching 8 bases. This CDR3 is built from 13 residues. After removal of 3 bases from V and 3 bases from J, the junction contained 1 base not matched to a gene. Germline CDR1 is SGHVS and CDR2 is FQNEAQ.

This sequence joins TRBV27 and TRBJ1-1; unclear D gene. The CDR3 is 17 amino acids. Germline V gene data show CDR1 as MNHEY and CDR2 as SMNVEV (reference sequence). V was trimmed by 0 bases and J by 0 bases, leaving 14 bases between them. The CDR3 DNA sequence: TGTGCCAGCAGTTTATCTCCGGGCTTCGGGGTGAACACTGAAGCTTTCTTT. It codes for CASSLSPGFGVNTEAFF.

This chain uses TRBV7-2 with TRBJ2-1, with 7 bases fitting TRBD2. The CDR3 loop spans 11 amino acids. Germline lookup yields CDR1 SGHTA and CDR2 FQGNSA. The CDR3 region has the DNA TGTGCTCACTTCGGGGGGAATGAGCAGTTCTTC. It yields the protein CAHFGGNEQFF.

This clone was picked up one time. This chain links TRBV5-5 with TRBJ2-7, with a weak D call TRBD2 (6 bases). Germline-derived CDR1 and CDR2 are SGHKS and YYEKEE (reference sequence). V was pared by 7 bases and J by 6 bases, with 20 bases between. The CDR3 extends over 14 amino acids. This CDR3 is CASGPGLLPSEQYF. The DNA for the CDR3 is TGTGCCAGCGGACCGGGACTCCTTCCTTCCGAGCAGTACTTC.

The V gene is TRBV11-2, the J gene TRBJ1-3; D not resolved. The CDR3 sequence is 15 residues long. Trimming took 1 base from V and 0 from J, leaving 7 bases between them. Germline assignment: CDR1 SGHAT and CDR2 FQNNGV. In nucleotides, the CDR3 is TGTGCCAGCAGCTTAGTAGTGAGCTCTGGAAACACCATATATTTT. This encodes CASSLVVSSGNTIYF. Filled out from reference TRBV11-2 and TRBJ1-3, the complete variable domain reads EAGVAQSPRYKIIEKRQSVAFWCNPISGHATLYWYQQILGQGPKLLIQFQNNGVVDDSQLPKDRFSAERLKGVDSTLKIQPAKLEDSAVYLCASSLVVSSGNTIYFGEGSWLTVV.

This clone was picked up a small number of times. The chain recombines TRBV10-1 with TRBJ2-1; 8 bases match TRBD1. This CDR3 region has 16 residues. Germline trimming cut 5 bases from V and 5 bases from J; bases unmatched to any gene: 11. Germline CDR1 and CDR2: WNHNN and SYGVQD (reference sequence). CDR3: CASSQTPPGGHNEQFF. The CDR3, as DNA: TGCGCCAGCAGTCAAACACCCCCAGGGGGCCACAATGAGCAGTTCTTC.

DNA of the CDR3: TGTGCCAGCAACCGAATATCCTCCCTACGGAATGAAAAACTGTTTTTT. Amino acids: CASNRISSLRNEKLFF. V gene TRBV2 combines with J gene TRBJ1-4; no firm D call. This CDR3 is built from 16 residues. V was shortened by 7 bases and J by 5 bases, with 20 bases between the two germline ends. CDR1 and CDR2 (germline): SNHLY, FYNNEI.

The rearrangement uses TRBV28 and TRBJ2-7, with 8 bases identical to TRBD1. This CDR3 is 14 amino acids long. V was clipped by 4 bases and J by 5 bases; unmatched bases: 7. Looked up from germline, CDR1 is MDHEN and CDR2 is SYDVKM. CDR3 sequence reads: CASSSDRDGNEQYF. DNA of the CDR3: TGTGCCAGCAGTTCGGACAGGGATGGTAACGAGCAGTACTTC.

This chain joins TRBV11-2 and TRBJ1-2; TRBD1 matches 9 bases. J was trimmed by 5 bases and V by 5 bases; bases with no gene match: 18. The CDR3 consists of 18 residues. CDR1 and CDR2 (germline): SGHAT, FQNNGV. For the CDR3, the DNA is TGTGCCAGCAGCATATCTCAACCCGGTGGACAGGGGAGTTATGGCTACACCTTC. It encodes CASSISQPGGQGSYGYTF.

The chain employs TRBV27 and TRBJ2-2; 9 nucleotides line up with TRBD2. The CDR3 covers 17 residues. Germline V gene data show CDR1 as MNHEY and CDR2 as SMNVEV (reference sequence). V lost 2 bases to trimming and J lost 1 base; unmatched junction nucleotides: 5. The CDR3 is CASSLRLAGLNTGELFF. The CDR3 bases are TGTGCCAGCAGTTTAAGGCTAGCGGGACTGAACACCGGGGAGCTGTTTTTT.

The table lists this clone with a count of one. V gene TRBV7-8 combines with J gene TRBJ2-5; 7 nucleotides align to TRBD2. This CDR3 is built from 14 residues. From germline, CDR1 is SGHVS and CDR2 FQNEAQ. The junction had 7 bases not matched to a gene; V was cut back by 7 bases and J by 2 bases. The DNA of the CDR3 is TGTGCCAGCACCAATGGGGGGGAACAAGAGACCCAGTACTTC. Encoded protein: CASTNGGEQETQYF.

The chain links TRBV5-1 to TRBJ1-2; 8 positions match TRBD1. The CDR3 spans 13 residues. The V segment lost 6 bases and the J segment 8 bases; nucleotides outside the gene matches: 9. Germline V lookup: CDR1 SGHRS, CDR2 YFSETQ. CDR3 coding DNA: TGCGCCAGCACCCTGGACAGGGTTGAGGGCTACACCTTC. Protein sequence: CASTLDRVEGYTF.

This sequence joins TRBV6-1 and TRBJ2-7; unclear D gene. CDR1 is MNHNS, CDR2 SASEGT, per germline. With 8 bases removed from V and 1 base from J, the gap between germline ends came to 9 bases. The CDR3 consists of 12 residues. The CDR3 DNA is TGTGCCAGCGAACAGAGTTCCTACGAGCAGTACTTC. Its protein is CASEQSSYEQYF.